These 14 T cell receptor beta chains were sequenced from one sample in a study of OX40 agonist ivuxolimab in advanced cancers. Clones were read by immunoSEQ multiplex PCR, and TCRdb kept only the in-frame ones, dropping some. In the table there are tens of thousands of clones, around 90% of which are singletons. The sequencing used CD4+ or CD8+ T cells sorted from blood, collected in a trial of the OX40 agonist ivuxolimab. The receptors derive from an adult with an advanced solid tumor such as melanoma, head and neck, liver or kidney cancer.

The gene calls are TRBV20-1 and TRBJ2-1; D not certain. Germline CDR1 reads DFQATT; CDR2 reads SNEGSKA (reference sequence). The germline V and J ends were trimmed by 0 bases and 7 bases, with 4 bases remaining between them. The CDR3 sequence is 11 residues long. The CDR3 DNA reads TGCAGTGCTAGAGATCAAAATGAGCAGTTCTTC. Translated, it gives CSARDQNEQFF.

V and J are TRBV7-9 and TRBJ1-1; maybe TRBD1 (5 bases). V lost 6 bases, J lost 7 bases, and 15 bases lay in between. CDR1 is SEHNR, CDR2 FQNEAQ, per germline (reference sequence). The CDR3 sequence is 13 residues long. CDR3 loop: CASSWGNRVEAFF. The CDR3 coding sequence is TGTGCCAGCAGTTGGGGGAATAGGGTTGAAGCTTTCTTT. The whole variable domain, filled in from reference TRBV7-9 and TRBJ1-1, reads DTGVSQNPRHKITKRGQNVTFRCDPISEHNRLYWYRQTLGQGPEFLTYFQNEAQLEKSRLLSDRFSAERPKGSFSTLEIQRTEQGDSAMYLCASSWGNRVEAFFGQGTRLTVV.

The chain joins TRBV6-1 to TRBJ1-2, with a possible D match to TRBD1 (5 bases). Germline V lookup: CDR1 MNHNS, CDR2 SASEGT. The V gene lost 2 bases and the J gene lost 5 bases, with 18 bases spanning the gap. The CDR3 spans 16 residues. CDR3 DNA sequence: TGTGCCAGCAGTGAATATCTGCGACAGCTAGGGTATGGCTACACCTTC. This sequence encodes CASSEYLRQLGYGYTF.

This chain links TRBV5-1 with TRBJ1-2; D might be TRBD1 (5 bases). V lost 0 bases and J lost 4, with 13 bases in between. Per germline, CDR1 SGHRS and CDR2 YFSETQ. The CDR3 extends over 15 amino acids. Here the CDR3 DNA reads TGCGCCAGCAGCTTGGTTGGGCAGGGAATCTATGGCTACACCTTC. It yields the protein CASSLVGQGIYGYTF. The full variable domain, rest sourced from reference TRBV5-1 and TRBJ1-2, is KAGVTQTPRYLIKTRGQQVTLSCSPISGHRSVSWYQQTPGQGLQFLFEYFSETQRNKGNFPGRFSGRQFSNSRSEMNVSTLELGDSALYLCASSLVGQGIYGYTFGSGTRLTVV.

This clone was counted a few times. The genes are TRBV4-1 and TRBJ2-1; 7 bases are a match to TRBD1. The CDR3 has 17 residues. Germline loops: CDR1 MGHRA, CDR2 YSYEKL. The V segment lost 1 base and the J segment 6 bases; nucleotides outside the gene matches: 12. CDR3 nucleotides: TGCGCCAGCAGCCAAGGACAGGGCCGTGGGACACCCAATGAGCAGTTCTTC. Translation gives CASSQGQGRGTPNEQFF.

CDR3: CASSLAAGISTEAFF. As DNA, the CDR3 is TGTGCCAGCAGCTTGGCCGCGGGTATAAGCACTGAAGCTTTCTTT. V usage is TRBV5-4 and J usage is TRBJ1-1, with D unresolved. The CDR3 totals 15 residues. Germline V gene lookup returns CDR1 SGHNT and CDR2 YYREEE (reference sequence). V gave up 0 bases and J gave up 4 bases, with 13 bases separating them.

The CDR3 DNA reads TGTGCCAGCAGCCTATCAGGGGCCGGCACCGAGCAGTACTTC. Its protein product is CASSLSGAGTEQYF. V is TRBV11-1 and J is TRBJ2-7, with D possibly matching TRBD1 (6 bases). Germline V gives CDR1 SGHAT, CDR2 FQDESV (reference sequence). The V end was cut by 5 bases, the J end by 6 bases, with 17 bases between. This CDR3 region has 14 residues.

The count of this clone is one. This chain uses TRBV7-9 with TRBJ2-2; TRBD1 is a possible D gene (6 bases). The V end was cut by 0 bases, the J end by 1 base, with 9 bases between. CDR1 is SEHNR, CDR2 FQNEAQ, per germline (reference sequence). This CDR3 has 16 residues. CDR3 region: CASSLATGQNTGELFF. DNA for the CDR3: TGTGCCAGCAGCTTAGCGACAGGACAGAACACCGGGGAGCTGTTTTTT.

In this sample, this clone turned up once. This CDR3 reads CASQTGVGTDTQYF. The CDR3 bases are TGCGCCAGCCAAACCGGGGTGGGAACAGATACGCAGTATTTT. The chain recombines TRBV5-1 with TRBJ2-3; TRBD2 is a possible D gene (5 bases). The CDR3 loop spans 14 amino acids. Germline CDR1 reads SGHRS; CDR2 reads YFSETQ. V lost 7 bases to trimming and J lost 3 bases, with 15 bases between them.

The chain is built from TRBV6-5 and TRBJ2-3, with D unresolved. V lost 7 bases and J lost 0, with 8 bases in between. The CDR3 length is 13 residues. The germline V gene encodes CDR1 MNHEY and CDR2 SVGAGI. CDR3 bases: TGTGCCAGCAAGACCCCTAGCACAGATACGCAGTATTTT. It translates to CASKTPSTDTQYF.

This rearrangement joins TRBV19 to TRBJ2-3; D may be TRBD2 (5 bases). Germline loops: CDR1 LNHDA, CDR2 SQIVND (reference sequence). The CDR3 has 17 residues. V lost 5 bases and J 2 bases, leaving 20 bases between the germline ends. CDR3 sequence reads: CASSFDGRRRATDTQYF. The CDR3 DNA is TGTGCCAGTAGTTTCGATGGAAGGCGGCGGGCCACAGATACGCAGTATTTT.

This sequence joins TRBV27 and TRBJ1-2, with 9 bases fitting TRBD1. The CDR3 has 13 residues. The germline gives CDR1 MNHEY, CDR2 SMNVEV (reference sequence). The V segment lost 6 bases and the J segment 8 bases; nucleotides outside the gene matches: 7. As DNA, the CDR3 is TGTGCCAGCAGCGTAAACAGGGGGCTCGGCTACACCTTC. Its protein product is CASSVNRGLGYTF.

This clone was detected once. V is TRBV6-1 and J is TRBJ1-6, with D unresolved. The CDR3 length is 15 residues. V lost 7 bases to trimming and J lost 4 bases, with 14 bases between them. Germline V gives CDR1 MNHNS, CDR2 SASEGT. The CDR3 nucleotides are TGTGCCAGCACCTCTCGAGAGCATTATAATTCACCCCTCCACTTT. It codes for CASTSREHYNSPLHF.

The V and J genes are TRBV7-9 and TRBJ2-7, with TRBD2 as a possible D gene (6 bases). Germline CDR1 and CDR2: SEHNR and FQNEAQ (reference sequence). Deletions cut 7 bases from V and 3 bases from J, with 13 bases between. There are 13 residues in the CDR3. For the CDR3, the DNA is TGTGCCAGCACCCGGGCGGGGAACTACGAGCAGTACTTC. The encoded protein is CASTRAGNYEQYF. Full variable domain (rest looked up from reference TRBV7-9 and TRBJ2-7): DTGVSQNPRHKITKRGQNVTFRCDPISEHNRLYWYRQTLGQGPEFLTYFQNEAQLEKSRLLSDRFSAERPKGSFSTLEIQRTEQGDSAMYLCASTRAGNYEQYFGPGTRLTVT.